A selection of T cell receptor beta chains follows, all from one sample in a study of early T cells in non-severe SARS-CoV-2 infection. Via MiXCR, TCRdb re-called the 5' RACE reads, giving one row per CDR3 protein. The data contain about 54,000 distinct CDR3 sequences, about 7.1% of them singletons. The sequences come from whole blood, collected at baseline. These receptor sequences come from an adult who was a healthcare worker with PCR-confirmed SARS-CoV-2 infection or an uninfected control (not recorded which). Each CDR3 is given with its conserved first and last residue. The order of the fields is D gene, J gene, V gene, clone size, CDR3 protein, CDR3 DNA. A D gene is named only where the DNA matches it firmly. Part of the rows lack a size; the others show once, few, many or a class for expanded clones.

D: -; J: TRBJ2-5; V: TRBV6-2/TRBV6-3; size: few; CDR3: CASRLQGYGTQYF; DNA: TGTGCCAGCAGACTCCAGGGGTACGGGACCCAGTACTTC
D: -; J: TRBJ2-7; V: TRBV28; size: -; CDR3: CASSRPGTSLYEQYF; DNA: TGTGCCAGCAGTCGACCCGGGACAAGTCTCTACGAGCAGTACTTC
D: -; J: TRBJ2-5; V: TRBV10-1; size: -; CDR3: CASSERVQETQYF; DNA: TGCGCCAGCAGTGAGCGGGTCCAAGAGACCCAGTACTTC
D: -; J: TRBJ2-5; V: TRBV18; size: -; CDR3: CASSPPGRQETQYF; DNA: TGTGCCAGCTCACCACCGGGCCGTCAAGAGACCCAGTACTTC
D: TRBD1; J: TRBJ1-1; V: TRBV2; size: -; CDR3: CASSETGDTEAFF; DNA: TGTGCCAGCTCCGAGACAGGGGACACTGAAGCTTTCTTT
D: -; J: TRBJ2-1; V: TRBV7-8; size: few; CDR3: CASSLYTGEIYNEQFF; DNA: TGTGCCAGCAGCTTATATACGGGGGAAATTTACAATGAGCAGTTCTTC
D: -; J: TRBJ2-2; V: TRBV6-2/TRBV6-3; size: many; CDR3: CASSYARQAGELFF; DNA: TGTGCCAGCAGTTATGCAAGACAGGCCGGGGAGCTGTTTTTT
D: TRBD1; J: TRBJ1-1; V: TRBV20-1; size: -; CDR3: CSASLPGGGTEAFF; DNA: TGCAGTGCTAGCCTCCCAGGGGGGGGCACTGAAGCTTTCTTT
D: -; J: TRBJ2-1; V: TRBV27; size: many; CDR3: CASRGGHHYNEQFF; DNA: TGTGCCAGCAGGGGGGGACACCACTACAATGAGCAGTTCTTC
D: -; J: TRBJ1-1; V: TRBV20-1; size: many; CDR3: CSARVLGRGTEAFF; DNA: TGCAGTGCTAGAGTTCTGGGGCGGGGCACTGAAGCTTTCTTT
D: -; J: TRBJ2-1; V: TRBV29-1; size: many; CDR3: CSVTVQVGNEQFF; DNA: TGCAGCGTGACAGTCCAGGTCGGGAATGAGCAGTTCTTC